This TCR beta chain was profiled in a study of beta chain features in type 1 diabetes. Findings and limits, study-wide: Shorter TCRB CDR3s, moderately but significantly so, marked every one of the four CD4+ subsets in Type 1 diabetes patients.

As regards this clone: Its antigen is unidentified.

In germline, CDR1 is GTSNPN, CDR2 SVGIG (reference sequence). V was pared by 0 bases and J by 4 bases, with 6 bases between. The CDR3 consists of 12 residues. Every bit of the isolated RNA underwent reverse transcription, so sequencing read expressed TCRB transcripts. Repertoires were generated with immunoSEQ multiplex PCR, while TCRdb's copy carries only in-frame clones and drops some. The profile covers approximately 240,000 clones, with 16% appearing a single time and approximately 0.081% taken by the ten largest. This chain joins TRBV30 and TRBJ1-2; D unclear. Sequencing was performed on naive CD4+ T cells from blood. The source is a man aged 30-40 years with type 1 diabetes. The CDR3 nucleotides read TGTGCCTGGAGTGTAATTCCCTATGGCTACACCTTC. Amino acid sequence: CAWSVIPYGYTF.